Listed here are 26 T cell receptor beta chains from one sample, sequenced in a study of brain T cells in children with intractable seizures (dated by TCRdb to 2020 to 2022). The time point label for this specimen denotes: resected brain tissue, or blood drawn just prior to surgery. Library method: the immunoSEQ multiplex PCR assay. In its TCRdb copy, this immuneACCESS table keeps in-frame sequences only and misses some clones. Where compared with another copy, unresolved V genes explain less than half of these, and the others have no known cause. The table for this sample lists some 62,000 clones; 95% to 96% of them were counted only once. The biggest ten clones account for roughly 0.38% of the sample. The material sequenced was peripheral blood, taken at surgery. The receptor set was obtained from a boy in the first two years of life with focal cortical dysplasia and intractable seizures.

This chain uses TRBV5-1 with TRBJ2-3; D is undetermined. The germline V and J ends were trimmed by 4 bases and 0 bases, with 15 bases remaining between them. The germline V gene encodes CDR1 SGHRS and CDR2 YFSETQ. CDR3 size: 16 residues. CDR3 sequence (DNA): TGCGCCAGCAGCGCGAGACGAAGGAGTAGCACAGATACGCAGTATTTT. This encodes CASSARRRSSTDTQYF. Looking up the rest from reference TRBV5-1 and TRBJ2-3 gives the full variable domain: KAGVTQTPRYLIKTRGQQVTLSCSPISGHRSVSWYQQTPGQGLQFLFEYFSETQRNKGNFPGRFSGRQFSNSRSEMNVSTLELGDSALYLCASSARRRSSTDTQYFGPGTRLTVL.

The V and J genes are TRBV7-3 and TRBJ2-1, with D perhaps being TRBD1 or TRBD2 (5 bases each). Trimming removed 5 bases from V and 2 bases from J, with 13 bases in between. Germline values: CDR1 SGHTA, CDR2 FQGTGA. This CDR3 is built from 15 residues. The CDR3 protein is CASSTRGLAYNEQFF. The CDR3, as DNA: TGTGCCAGCAGCACCCGGGGCCTAGCCTACAATGAGCAGTTCTTC.

The chain has TRBV27 and TRBJ2-1; 7 bases agree with TRBD2. V shed 6 bases, J shed 8 bases, and the junction held 16 bases outside the gene matches. Germline V gene data show CDR1 as MNHEY and CDR2 as SMNVEV (reference sequence). The CDR3 covers 16 residues. CDR3 in amino acids: CASSPKTGLGGYEQFF. The CDR3 DNA reads as TGTGCCAGCAGCCCAAAAACCGGACTAGGCGGGTATGAGCAGTTCTTC.

This clone was detected only a few times. Here the CDR3 reads CASSNSLWYGYTF. In DNA form, the CDR3 reads TGTGCCAGTAGTAACAGCCTATGGTATGGCTACACCTTC. The chain has TRBV19 and TRBJ1-2, with D unresolved. The CDR3 runs 13 residues. CDR1 and CDR2 (germline): LNHDA, SQIVND (reference sequence). Trimming took off 4 bases at V and 5 bases at J, with 11 bases between the two ends.

This chain joins TRBV4-2 and TRBJ2-3; D is possibly TRBD2 (7 bases). This CDR3 has 15 amino acids. Germline CDR1 reads LGHNA; CDR2 reads YNFKEQ. V dropped 4 bases and J dropped 6 bases, with 17 bases sitting between them. Here the CDR3 reads CASSPGGQGLDTQYF. CDR3 DNA: TGTGCCAGCAGCCCGGGAGGTCAGGGGCTGGATACGCAGTATTTT.

The V call is TRBV12-3 or TRBV12-4, the J call TRBJ1-2; D gene unclear. V was cut by 5 bases and J by 5 bases, with 12 bases left in between. The CDR3 has 13 amino acids. CDR3 sequence reads: CASSPPGLYGYTF. The CDR3 DNA reads TGTGCCAGCAGTCCCCCGGGCCTATATGGCTACACCTTC.

V is TRBV7-9 and J is TRBJ2-2, with D tentatively TRBD2 (5 bases). Germline V gives CDR1 SEHNR, CDR2 FQNEAQ (reference sequence). The ends were cut back, 0 bases at V and 2 bases at J, with 10 bases in the middle. The CDR3 is made up of 16 amino acids. CDR3 protein: CASSLARAVNTGELFF. In DNA form, the CDR3 reads TGTGCCAGCAGCTTAGCGAGGGCAGTTAACACCGGGGAGCTGTTTTTT.

This rearrangement joins TRBV15 to TRBJ2-1; D unresolved. This CDR3 comprises 12 residues. With 2 bases removed from V and 5 bases from J, the gap between germline ends came to 4 bases. Germline CDR1 LNHNV, CDR2 YYDKDF (reference sequence). Here the CDR3 DNA reads TGTGCCACCAGCAGAACCAACAATGAGCAGTTCTTC. It specifies CATSRTNNEQFF.

This sequence joins TRBV28 and TRBJ1-6; TRBD1 might be the D (5 bases). Germline-derived CDR1 and CDR2 are MDHEN and SYDVKM. V gave up 1 base and J gave up 5 bases, with 12 bases separating them. The CDR3 sequence is 16 residues long. The CDR3 DNA follows: TGTGCCAGCAGTTTATCTGGAACAGGCAATAATTCACCCCTCCACTTT. It yields the protein CASSLSGTGNNSPLHF.

V is TRBV11-2 and J is TRBJ2-1; 9 bases fit TRBD2. This CDR3 contains 13 residues. Looked up from germline, CDR1 is SGHAT and CDR2 is FQNNGV. V was pared by 5 bases and J by 9 bases, with 5 bases of the junction left unmatched. The CDR3 protein is CASSGGAGGEQFF. The CDR3 DNA reads TGTGCCAGCAGCGGGGGAGCGGGGGGTGAGCAGTTCTTC.

The V and J genes are TRBV19 and TRBJ1-4; D unclear. The germline gives CDR1 LNHDA, CDR2 SQIVND (reference sequence). The V end lost 5 bases, the J end lost 5 bases, and 6 bases lay between the germline ends. CDR3 length: 12 amino acids. The CDR3 protein is CASSPQNEKLFF. The CDR3 DNA sequence: TGTGCCAGTAGTCCTCAAAATGAAAAACTGTTTTTT. The whole variable domain, remainder taken from reference TRBV19 and TRBJ1-4, is DGGITQSPKYLFRKEGQNVTLSCEQNLNHDAMYWYRQDPGQGLRLIYYSQIVNDFQKGDIAEGYSVSREKKESFPLTVTSAQKNPTAFYLCASSPQNEKLFFGSGTQLSVL.

This chain uses TRBV7-8 with TRBJ1-2, with a weak D call TRBD1 (5 bases). Germline V gene data show CDR1 as SGHVS and CDR2 as FQNEAQ. This CDR3 is built from 15 residues. V lost 5 bases and J lost 8, with 21 bases in between. In nucleotides, the CDR3 is TGTGCCAGCAGCCCAGACGTGGACGGGGCCAAGGGCTACACCTTC. This sequence encodes CASSPDVDGAKGYTF.

The V gene is TRBV27, the J gene TRBJ2-3, with 13 bases identical to TRBD2. Losses at the gene ends were 7 bases for V and 4 bases for J; bases not matched to a gene: 26. This CDR3 is built from 22 residues. The germline gives CDR1 MNHEY, CDR2 SMNVEV (reference sequence). The CDR3 protein is CASTNISSGTSGNGGLPDTQYF. The CDR3 DNA reads as TGTGCCAGCACCAATATCAGTTCCGGGACTAGCGGGAATGGGGGACTCCCAGATACGCAGTATTTT.

This chain links TRBV7-9 with TRBJ1-3; no reliable D call. Germline values: CDR1 SEHNR, CDR2 FQNEAQ (reference sequence). This CDR3 spans 13 amino acids. Trimming removed 2 bases at V and 4 bases at J, with 6 bases between. The CDR3 nucleotides are TGTGCCAGCAGCTTATGGTTCGGAAACACCATATATTTT. It specifies CASSLWFGNTIYF.

The rearrangement uses TRBV20-1 and TRBJ2-7; weak D call: TRBD1 (6 bases). The CDR3 covers 11 residues. Germline lookup yields CDR1 DFQATT and CDR2 SNEGSKA (reference sequence). The ends were cut back, 6 bases at V and 2 bases at J, with 8 bases in the middle. The CDR3 here is CSARQAYEQYF. The CDR3 DNA reads TGCAGTGCAAGACAGGCCTACGAGCAGTACTTC.

Here the CDR3 reads CASSHQAGGPKETQYF. The CDR3 nucleotides read TGTGCCAGCAGCCACCAGGCGGGGGGCCCCAAAGAGACCCAGTACTTC. The chain recombines TRBV7-2 with TRBJ2-5; 8 positions agree with TRBD2. The length of the CDR3 is 16 residues. J lost 3 bases, V lost 5 bases, and 11 bases had no gene match. Germline V CDR1 and CDR2: SGHTA, FQGNSA. The full variable domain, rest sourced from reference TRBV7-2 and TRBJ2-5, is GAGVSQSPSNKVTEKGKDVELRCDPISGHTALYWYRQSLGQGLEFLIYFQGNSAPDKSGLPSDRFSAERTGGSVSTLTIQRTQQEDSAVYLCASSHQAGGPKETQYFGPGTRLLVL.

V gene TRBV7-8 combines with J gene TRBJ2-7; D not resolved. The germline gives CDR1 SGHVS, CDR2 FQNEAQ. Between the trimmed V and J ends, which lost 0 bases and 7 bases, there was a span of 4 bases. This CDR3 is built from 11 residues. The CDR3 reads CASSLAQEQYF. The CDR3, as DNA: TGTGCCAGCAGCTTAGCGCAGGAGCAGTACTTC. Based on the CDR3 plus reference TRBV7-8 and TRBJ2-7, the full variable domain is GAGVSQSPRYKVAKRGQDVALRCDPISGHVSLFWYQQALGQGPEFLTYFQNEAQLDKSGLPSDRFFAERPEGSVSTLKIQRTQQEDSAVYLCASSLAQEQYFGPGTRLTVT.

The chain links TRBV3-1 (or the pseudogene TRBV3-2) to TRBJ2-5; D is uncertain. This CDR3 comprises 12 residues. V dropped 2 bases and J dropped 2 bases, with 3 bases sitting between them. Germline lookup yields CDR1 LGHDT and CDR2 YNNKEL (reference sequence). The CDR3 nucleotides are TGTGCCAGCAGCCAATCACAAGAGACCCAGTACTTC. Encoded protein: CASSQSQETQYF.

The V and J genes are TRBV1 and TRBJ1-5; the DNA was not compared with TRBD1, the D call given in the table. TRBV1 is an annotated pseudogene. The CDR3 contains 16 residues. In DNA, the CDR3 is TGCACCAGCAGCCCCCAGCCCAGGGGCTTCGATCAGCCCCAGCATTTT. It codes for CTSSPQPRGFDQPQHF.

The chain uses TRBV2 and TRBJ2-7; no clear D. The CDR3 length is 15 residues. The V and J ends lost 2 bases and 2 bases respectively, with 13 bases between them. Germline CDR1 and CDR2: SNHLY and FYNNEI. In nucleotides, the CDR3 is TGTGCCAGCAGTGAATTCAGAACTACCCCCTACGAGCAGTACTTC. It translates to CASSEFRTTPYEQYF.

The V call is TRBV25-1, the J call TRBJ1-3; D is ambiguous. With 3 bases removed from V and 0 bases from J, the gap between germline ends came to 15 bases. CDR1 and CDR2 from the germline V gene are MGHDK and SYGVNS. CDR3 length: 17 amino acids. The CDR3 nucleotides are TGTGCCAGCAGTGATTATGTCAGCGGAGACTCTGGAAACACCATATATTTT. The encoded protein is CASSDYVSGDSGNTIYF.

This clone has more than one count but fewer than ten. The rearrangement joins TRBV11-3 to TRBJ2-3; 7 nucleotides agree with TRBD2. The germline V gene encodes CDR1 SGHNT and CDR2 YENEEA. The CDR3 consists of 15 residues. V lost 1 base, J lost 1 base, and 2 bases stayed unmatched. The CDR3 loop reads CASSLGAGRTDTQYF. The CDR3 nucleotides read TGTGCCAGCAGCTTAGGAGCGGGGCGCACAGATACGCAGTATTTT.

This chain connects TRBV2 to TRBJ2-3, with 7 bases matching TRBD1. V trimming: 1 base; J trimming: 3 bases; junction bases outside the gene matches: 4. This CDR3 spans 15 amino acids. Germline V CDR1 and CDR2: SNHLY, FYNNEI. CDR3 sequence: CASSEVRQGTDTQYF. The CDR3 DNA reads as TGTGCCAGCAGTGAAGTTAGACAGGGAACAGATACGCAGTATTTT.

This sequence joins TRBV5-1 and TRBJ2-7; the match to TRBD1 covers 7 bases. V was pared by 3 bases and J by 2 bases, with 11 bases of the junction left unmatched. The CDR3 runs 16 residues. Germline CDR1 and CDR2: SGHRS and YFSETQ. For the CDR3, the DNA is TGCGCCAGCAGCTCCAACTTTGGGACAGCGACCTACGAGCAGTACTTC. It encodes CASSSNFGTATYEQYF.

The chain recombines TRBV9 with TRBJ2-2; TRBD1 aligns across 7 bases. Germline-derived CDR1 and CDR2 are SGDLS and YYNGEE. The CDR3 loop spans 14 amino acids. The junction had 2 bases not matched to a gene; V was cut back by 1 base and J by 5 bases. The CDR3 DNA reads TGTGCCAGCAGCGTACTACAGGGGACCGGGGAGCTGTTTTTT. Translation gives CASSVLQGTGELFF.

The chain carries TRBV12-3 or TRBV12-4 and TRBJ2-5, with no clear D. The V end lost 7 bases, the J end lost 2 bases, and 11 bases lay between the germline ends. The CDR3 covers 13 residues. The CDR3 DNA sequence: TGTGCCAGCACCATGGGCACACAAGAGACCCAGTACTTC. Encoded protein: CASTMGTQETQYF.